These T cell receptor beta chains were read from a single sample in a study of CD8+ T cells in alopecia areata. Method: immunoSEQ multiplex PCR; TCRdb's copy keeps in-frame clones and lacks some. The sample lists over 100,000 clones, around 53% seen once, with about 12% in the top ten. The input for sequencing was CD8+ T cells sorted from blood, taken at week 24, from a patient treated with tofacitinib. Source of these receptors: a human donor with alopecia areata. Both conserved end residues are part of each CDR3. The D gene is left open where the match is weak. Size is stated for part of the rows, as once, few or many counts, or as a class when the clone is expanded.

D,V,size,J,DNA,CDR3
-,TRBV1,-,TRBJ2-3,TGCACCAGCAGCCGATGGGCGGGCCCAACGCAGTATTTT,CTSSRWAGPTQYF
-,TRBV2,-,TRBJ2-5,TGTGCCAGCAGTGAAGGGGCAGGTCAAGAGACCCAGTACTTC,CASSEGAGQETQYF
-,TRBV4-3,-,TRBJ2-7,TGCGCCAGCAGCCAATCAGGGGCCTATGGCTACGAGCAGTACTTC,CASSQSGAYGYEQYF
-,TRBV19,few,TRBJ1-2,TGTGCCAGTTATACAGGGCATGGCTACACCTTC,CASYTGHGYTF
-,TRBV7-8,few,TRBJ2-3,TGTGCCAGCAGCCCCCCAGCGTTTAGCACAGATACGCAGTATTTT,CASSPPAFSTDTQYF
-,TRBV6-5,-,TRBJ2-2,TGTGCCAGCAGTTACAGGAGTAACACCGGGGAGCTGTTTTTT,CASSYRSNTGELFF
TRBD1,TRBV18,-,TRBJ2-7,TGTGCCAGCTCACCCCACCCGGGACAGGGGTACGAGCAGTACTTC,CASSPHPGQGYEQYF
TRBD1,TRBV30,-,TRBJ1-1,TGTGCCTGGGGGGACAGGAACACTGAAGCTTTCTTT,CAWGDRNTEAFF
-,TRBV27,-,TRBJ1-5,TGTGCCAGCAGTTTAAGGCAGTATAGCAATCAGCCCCAGCATTTT,CASSLRQYSNQPQHF
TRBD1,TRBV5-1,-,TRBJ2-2,TGCGCCAGCAGCCTCGGGACAGGGGTTCACGGGGAGCTGTTTTTT,CASSLGTGVHGELFF
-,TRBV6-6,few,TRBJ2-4,TGTGCCAGCAGTTTCCCGGACAGTGGAGCCAAAAACATTCAGTACTTC,CASSFPDSGAKNIQYF
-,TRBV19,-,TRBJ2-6,TGTGCCAGTAGTACAGACTATGGGGCCAACGTCCTGACTTTC,CASSTDYGANVLTF
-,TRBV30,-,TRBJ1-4,TGTGCCTGGGTACAGGAGAATGGAGAAAAACTGTTTTTT,CAWVQENGEKLFF
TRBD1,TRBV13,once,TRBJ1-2,TGTGCCAGCAGCTTAGAAGGGGGCGACTATGGCTACACCTTC,CASSLEGGDYGYTF
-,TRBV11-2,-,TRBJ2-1,TGTGCCAGCAGCTTAGGCCGGTACAATGAGCAGTTCTTC,CASSLGRYNEQFF
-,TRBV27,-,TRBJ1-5,TGTGCCAGCAGTTCCCCCTCCAGGGAGGGGCGCAATCAGCCCCAGCATTTT,CASSSPSREGRNQPQHF
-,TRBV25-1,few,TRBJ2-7,TGTGCCAGCTCCGGGACGGAGTATTACGAGCAGTACTTC,CASSGTEYYEQYF
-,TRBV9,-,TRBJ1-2,TGTGCCAGCAGCGGGTGGAGTCCCGGGACATTGAACTATGGCTACACCTTC,CASSGWSPGTLNYGYTF
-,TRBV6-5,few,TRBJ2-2,TGTGCCAGCAGCGGCAGTACCGGGGAGCTGTTTTTT,CASSGSTGELFF
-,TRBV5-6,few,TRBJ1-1,TGTGCCAGCTCCCAGGTGGAGGGCACTGAAGCTTTCTTT,CASSQVEGTEAFF
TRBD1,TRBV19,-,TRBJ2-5,TGTGCCAGTAGTATCGGGACAGGCTTTCAAGAGACCCAGTACTTC,CASSIGTGFQETQYF
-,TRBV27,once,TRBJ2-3,TGTGCCAGCAGTTACGGCGGAGTCACAGATACGCAGTATTTT,CASSYGGVTDTQYF
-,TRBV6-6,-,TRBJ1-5,TGTGCCAGCAGTTACTCGTTCGAGAATCAGCCCCAGCATTTT,CASSYSFENQPQHF